This T cell receptor (beta chain) was observed in a study of blood T cell repertoires in COVID-19. V was shortened by 5 bases and J by 2 bases, with 9 bases between the two germline ends. Germline CDR1 reads LNHDA; CDR2 reads SQIVND (reference sequence). The CDR3 totals 13 residues. Some clones are missing from TCRdb's copy, which holds only in-frame ones; the method was immunoSEQ multiplex PCR. The sample consists of 250,000 or so clones, over 75% of them appearing once. The gene calls are TRBV19 and TRBJ1-1, with D maybe TRBD1 (6 bases). The source of this sequence is a woman aged 45-59 years who had recovered from COVID-19. The sequencing sample was made of PBMCs or T cells enriched from blood (not recorded which). The CDR3 bases are TGTGCCAGTAGTGAACAGGGCAACACTGAAGCTTTCTTT. Translating it yields CASSEQGNTEAFF.